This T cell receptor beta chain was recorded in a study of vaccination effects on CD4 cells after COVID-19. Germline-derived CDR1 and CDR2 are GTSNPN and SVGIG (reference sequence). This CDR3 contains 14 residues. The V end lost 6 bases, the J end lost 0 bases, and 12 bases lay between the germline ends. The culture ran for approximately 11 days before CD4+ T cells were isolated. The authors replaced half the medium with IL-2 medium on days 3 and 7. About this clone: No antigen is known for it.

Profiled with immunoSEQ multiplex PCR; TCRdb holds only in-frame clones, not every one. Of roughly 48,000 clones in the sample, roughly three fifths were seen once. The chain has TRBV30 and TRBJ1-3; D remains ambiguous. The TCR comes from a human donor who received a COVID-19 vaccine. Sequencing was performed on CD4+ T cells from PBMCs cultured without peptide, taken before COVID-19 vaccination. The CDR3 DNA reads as TGTGCCTGCCCCGGGGATAGCTCTGGAAACACCATATATTTT. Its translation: CACPGDSSGNTIYF.